A single sample is the source of the 22 T cell receptor beta chains below, sequenced in a study of cytotoxic CD8 clonotypes in ibrutinib-treated CLL. Libraries were prepared by immunoSEQ multiplex PCR; TCRdb keeps only in-frame clonotypes and omits some of them. This sample has tens of thousands of clones, with about three fifths found just once. The sequencing used PBMCs, collected before ibrutinib treatment. These receptors came from a human donor with chronic lymphocytic leukemia.

Here the CDR3 reads CASSSNYNYGYTF. The CDR3 coding sequence is TGTGCCAGCAGCTCCAATTATAACTATGGCTACACCTTC. The chain links TRBV11-2 to TRBJ1-2; D unclear. V dropped 4 bases and J dropped 1 base, with 7 bases sitting between them. Germline V lookup: CDR1 SGHAT, CDR2 FQNNGV. This CDR3 contains 13 residues. The full variable domain, completed using reference TRBV11-2 and TRBJ1-2, is EAGVAQSPRYKIIEKRQSVAFWCNPISGHATLYWYQQILGQGPKLLIQFQNNGVVDDSQLPKDRFSAERLKGVDSTLKIQPAKLEDSAVYLCASSSNYNYGYTFGSGTRLTVV.

The rearrangement joins TRBV18 to TRBJ1-2, with 11 positions matching TRBD1. The CDR3 consists of 13 residues. The germline V gene has CDR1 KGHSH and CDR2 LQKENI. Trimming took 5 bases from V and 8 from J; bases not matched to a gene: 4. CDR3 DNA: TGTGCCAGCTCATCGGGACAGGGGGAAGGCTACACCTTC. The encoded protein is CASSSGQGEGYTF. The full variable domain, its missing parts supplied by reference TRBV18 and TRBJ1-2, is NAGVMQNPRHLVRRRGQEARLRCSPMKGHSHVYWYRQLPEEGLKFMVYLQKENIIDESGMPKERFSAEFPKEGPSILRIQQVVRGDSAAYFCASSSGQGEGYTFGSGTRLTVV.

This clone ranks as medium-sized. The J gene is TRBJ2-7, the V gene TRBV4-2; either TRBD1 or TRBD2 may fit D (5 bases each). V dropped 3 bases and J dropped 6 bases, with 18 bases sitting between them. Germline V CDR1 and CDR2: LGHNA, YNFKEQ. The CDR3 is 15 residues long. DNA for the CDR3: TGTGCCAGCAGCCATGATAACGGGGCGGGCAGCGAGCAGTACTTC. Encoded protein: CASSHDNGAGSEQYF.

This clone turned up a few times. The V gene is TRBV5-4, the J gene TRBJ1-2; D might be TRBD1 (5 bases). Trimming shortened V by 0 bases and J by 7 bases, and 16 bases separated the two germline ends. The CDR3 runs 15 residues. The germline V gene has CDR1 SGHNT and CDR2 YYREEE (reference sequence). The CDR3 is CASSLDLMGQRGYTF. The CDR3 bases are TGTGCCAGCAGCTTGGACTTGATGGGGCAGCGTGGCTACACCTTC.

The chain links TRBV2 to TRBJ2-5; D is tentatively TRBD1 or TRBD2 (6 bases each). Germline CDR1 SNHLY, CDR2 FYNNEI. The CDR3 totals 15 residues. Trimming shortened V by 4 bases and J by 5 bases, and 17 bases separated the two germline ends. The CDR3 sequence is CASSATTGAGETQYF. In nucleotides, the CDR3 is TGTGCCAGCAGTGCAACTACGGGGGCCGGGGAGACCCAGTACTTC.

The chain employs TRBV27 and TRBJ2-2; perhaps TRBD1 as D (6 bases). Deletions cut 5 bases from V and 6 bases from J, with 16 bases between. The CDR3 totals 15 residues. Germline assignment: CDR1 MNHEY and CDR2 SMNVEV (reference sequence). CDR3 protein: CASSPGTPEAGELFF. The DNA of the CDR3 is TGTGCCAGCAGTCCGGGGACACCCGAGGCCGGGGAGCTGTTTTTT.

The gene calls are TRBV28 and TRBJ1-5; D ambiguous. The germline V gene encodes CDR1 MDHEN and CDR2 SYDVKM. There are 11 residues in the CDR3. V shed 6 bases and J shed 9 bases, with 9 bases lying between them. CDR3 sequence (DNA): TGTGCCAGCAGCGAAGCCCGGCCCCAGCATTTT. Translating it yields CASSEARPQHF.

This clone has just a few counts. The chain links TRBV6-5 to TRBJ2-5; 7 bases fit TRBD2. The CDR3 consists of 15 residues. Germline lookup yields CDR1 MNHEY and CDR2 SVGAGI. V shed 6 bases, J shed 6 bases, and the junction held 13 bases outside the gene matches. The CDR3 region is CASSPLLGGGQTQYF. CDR3 bases: TGTGCCAGCAGCCCCCTCCTGGGGGGAGGGCAGACCCAGTACTTC.

J is TRBJ2-4 and V is TRBV30; tentatively, D is TRBD2 (6 bases). CDR1 is GTSNPN, CDR2 SVGIG, per germline (reference sequence). V gave up 3 bases and J gave up 7 bases, with 16 bases separating them. This CDR3 is built from 14 residues. This chain's CDR3 is CAWSRGDGVNIQYF. CDR3 nucleotides: TGTGCCTGGAGCCGCGGGGATGGTGTTAACATTCAGTACTTC.

In DNA form, the CDR3 reads TGCAGCGTTGTCGTCATTAACACTGAAGCTTTCTTT. Protein product: CSVVVINTEAFF. The V gene is TRBV29-1, the J gene TRBJ1-1; D uncertain. CDR3 length: 12 residues. Trimming took 4 bases from V and 2 from J, leaving 8 bases between them. Germline assignment: CDR1 SQVTM and CDR2 ANQGSEA.

The J gene is TRBJ1-5, the V gene TRBV7-9; 9 bases agree with TRBD1. Germline lookup yields CDR1 SEHNR and CDR2 FQNEAQ (reference sequence). The ends lost 5 bases at V and 5 bases at J; junction bases unmatched: 7. This CDR3 spans 15 amino acids. The CDR3 sequence: CASSPPDRGYQPQHF. DNA of the CDR3: TGTGCCAGCAGCCCCCCGGACAGGGGCTATCAGCCCCAGCATTTT.

V is TRBV5-4 and J is TRBJ1-4; D is perhaps TRBD1 (5 bases). The V and J ends lost 4 bases and 10 bases respectively, with 14 bases between them. CDR3 size: 13 residues. Germline V gives CDR1 SGHNT, CDR2 YYREEE (reference sequence). In DNA form, the CDR3 reads TGTGCCAGCAGCCCCGGGACTGGGGGAAAACTGTTTTTT. Translated: CASSPGTGGKLFF.

V and J are TRBV15 and TRBJ1-1; TRBD1 matches 8 bases. The CDR3 is made up of 15 amino acids. CDR1 is LNHNV and CDR2 is YYDKDF in the germline V gene (reference sequence). The V segment lost 1 base and the J segment 5 bases; nucleotides outside the gene matches: 6. CDR3 nucleotides: TGTGCCACCAGCAGAGTTCAGGGGGCGCGAACTGAAGCTTTCTTT. Translating gives CATSRVQGARTEAFF. Drawing the rest from reference TRBV15 and TRBJ1-1, the complete variable domain is DAMVIQNPRYQVTQFGKPVTLSCSQTLNHNVMYWYQQKSSQAPKLLFHYYDKDFNNEADTPDNFQSRRPNTSFCFLDIRSPGLGDTAMYLCATSRVQGARTEAFFGQGTRLTVV.

This chain links TRBV25-1 with TRBJ1-3; 7 bases line up with TRBD1. J lost 6 bases, V lost 2 bases, and 10 bases had no gene match. The CDR3 spans 16 residues. Germline V gives CDR1 MGHDK, CDR2 SYGVNS. CDR3 sequence: CASSEAAGGIANTIYF. CDR3 coding DNA: TGTGCCAGCAGTGAAGCGGCAGGGGGGATAGCAAACACCATATATTTT.

DNA of the CDR3: TGTGCCAGCAGCCCAAACGACGAGACCCAGTACTTC. Amino acids: CASSPNDETQYF. The V gene is TRBV7-8, the J gene TRBJ2-5; no definite D call. Trimming left V 5 bases short and J 5 bases short, with 9 bases between. The CDR3 runs 12 residues. From germline, CDR1 is SGHVS and CDR2 FQNEAQ.

The chain links TRBV5-1 to TRBJ2-1, with 9 nucleotides matching TRBD1. The germline V gene encodes CDR1 SGHRS and CDR2 YFSETQ. The J segment lost 2 bases and the V segment lost 0 bases, leaving 6 bases of the junction unmatched. The CDR3 is 17 residues long. This chain's CDR3 is CASSLDPTGGPYNEQFF. In DNA, the CDR3 is TGCGCCAGCAGCTTGGATCCAACAGGGGGCCCCTACAATGAGCAGTTCTTC.

The gene calls are TRBV30 and TRBJ2-1, with a tentative D call TRBD1 (5 bases). The CDR3 contains 12 residues. The V end lost 1 base, the J end lost 12 bases, and 13 bases lay between the germline ends. The germline CDR1 and CDR2 sequences are GTSNPN and SVGIG (reference sequence). CDR3 nucleotide sequence: TGTGCCTGGAGTGGGGGCCGCGGCTTGCAGTTCTTC. Residues: CAWSGGRGLQFF.

This clone was observed a few times. An end of the junction differs from the germline gene, which may be a read error. The chain carries TRBV7-7 and TRBJ1-2, with D perhaps TRBD1 (5 bases). Germline V CDR1 and CDR2: SSHAT, FNYEAQ (reference sequence). The CDR3 has 16 amino acids. For the CDR3, the DNA is TGTGCTAGCAGCTCCCCTGACAGTTTTTCTCGGGACGGCTACACCTTC. It codes for CASSSPDSFSRDGYTF.

The CDR3 protein is CASSHKLDRLANYEQYF. The CDR3 nucleotides read TGTGCCAGCAGCCACAAACTTGACAGGCTGGCCAACTACGAGCAGTACTTC. The gene calls are TRBV7-8 and TRBJ2-7; possible D gene TRBD1, 6 bases. The germline V gene has CDR1 SGHVS and CDR2 FQNEAQ. The germline V and J ends were trimmed by 5 bases and 3 bases, with 23 bases remaining between them. This CDR3 contains 17 residues.

The rearrangement joins TRBV29-1 to TRBJ1-1; possible D gene TRBD1, 6 bases. Germline V gene sequence: CDR1 SQVTM, CDR2 ANQGSEA. V lost 5 bases to trimming and J lost 4 bases, with 11 bases between them. This CDR3 comprises 12 residues. CDR3 DNA: TGCAGCGTTTATAAGGGGGTCACTGAAGCTTTCTTT. Residues: CSVYKGVTEAFF.

In its sample, this clone was seen once. This chain connects TRBV11-2 to TRBJ2-5; no definite D call. CDR1 is SGHAT, CDR2 FQNNGV, per germline. The ends were cut back, 0 bases at V and 11 bases at J, with 19 bases in the middle. The CDR3 sequence is 15 residues long. The CDR3 region is CASSLDELFSVAQYF. CDR3 in DNA: TGTGCCAGCAGCTTAGACGAGCTCTTCTCTGTGGCTCAGTACTTC.

This sequence joins TRBV5-1 and TRBJ2-2; the D is unclear. V lost 3 bases, J lost 7 bases, and 19 bases lay in between. The CDR3 loop spans 16 amino acids. Germline assignment: CDR1 SGHRS and CDR2 YFSETQ. Here the CDR3 reads CASSSHYSPTFGELFF. The DNA of the CDR3 is TGCGCCAGCAGCTCCCACTACTCCCCAACGTTCGGGGAGCTGTTTTTT.